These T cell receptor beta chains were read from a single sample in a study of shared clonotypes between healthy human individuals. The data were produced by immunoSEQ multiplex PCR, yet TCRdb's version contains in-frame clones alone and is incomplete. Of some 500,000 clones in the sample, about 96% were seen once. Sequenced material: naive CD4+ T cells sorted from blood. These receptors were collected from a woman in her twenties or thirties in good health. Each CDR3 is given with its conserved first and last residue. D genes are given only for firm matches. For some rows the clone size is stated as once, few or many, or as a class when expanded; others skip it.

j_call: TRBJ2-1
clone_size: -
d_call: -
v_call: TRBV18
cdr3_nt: TGTGCCAGCTCACGTTCTTGGGGGGTGGATGAGCAGTTCTTC
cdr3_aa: CASSRSWGVDEQFF

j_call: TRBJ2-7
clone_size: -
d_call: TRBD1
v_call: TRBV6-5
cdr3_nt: TGTGCCAGCAGTAGGGACAGGGGTTACGAGCAGTACTTC
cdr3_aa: CASSRDRGYEQYF

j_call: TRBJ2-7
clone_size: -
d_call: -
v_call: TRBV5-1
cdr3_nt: TGCGCCAGCAGCGTGGGAGGACAGAGGTGGAGTAGCGAACACTCCTACGAGCAGTACTTC
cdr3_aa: CASSVGGQRWSSEHSYEQYF

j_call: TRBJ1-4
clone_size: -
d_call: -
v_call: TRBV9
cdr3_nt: TGTGCCAGCTCCGATGGAATCTTGGATAGCGAAAAACTGTTTTTT
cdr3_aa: CASSDGILDSEKLFF

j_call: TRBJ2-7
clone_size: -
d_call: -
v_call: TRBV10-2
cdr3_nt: TGCGCCAGCAGAACATCAACCTACTACGAGCAGTACTTC
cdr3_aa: CASRTSTYYEQYF

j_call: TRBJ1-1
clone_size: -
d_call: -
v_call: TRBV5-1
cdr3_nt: TGCGCCAGCAGCTTCGATGCGAACACTGAAGCTTTCTTT
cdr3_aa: CASSFDANTEAFF

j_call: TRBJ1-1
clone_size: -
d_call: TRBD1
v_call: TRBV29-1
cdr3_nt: TGCAGCGTTCGGACAGGGATTCAGAACACTGAAGCTTTCTTT
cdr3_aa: CSVRTGIQNTEAFF

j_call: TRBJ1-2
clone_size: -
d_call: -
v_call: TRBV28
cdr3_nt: TGTGCCAGCAGTGGACTCTATGGCTACACCTTC
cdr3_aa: CASSGLYGYTF

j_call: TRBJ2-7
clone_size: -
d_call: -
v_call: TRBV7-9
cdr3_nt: TGTGCCAGCAGCTTAGACTCGCGAGGGGAGCAGTACTTC
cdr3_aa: CASSLDSRGEQYF

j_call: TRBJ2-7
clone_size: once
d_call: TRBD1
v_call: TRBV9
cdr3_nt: TGTGCCAGCAGCGTTGCGGCGGGACAGGGGGTCTACGAGCAGTACTTC
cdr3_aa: CASSVAAGQGVYEQYF

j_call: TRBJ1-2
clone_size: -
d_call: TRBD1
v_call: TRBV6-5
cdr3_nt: TGTGCCAGCAGTTACGCGGGGGGACAGGGGAACTATGGCTACACCTTC
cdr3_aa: CASSYAGGQGNYGYTF

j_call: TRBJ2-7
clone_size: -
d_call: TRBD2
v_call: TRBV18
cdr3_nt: TGTGCCAGCTCACCACTAGCGGGTAACTCCTACGAGCAGTACTTC
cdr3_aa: CASSPLAGNSYEQYF

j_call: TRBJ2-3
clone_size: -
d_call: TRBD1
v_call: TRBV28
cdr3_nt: TGTGCCAGCAGTTTTTGGCAGGGGGCTAATACGCAGTATTTT
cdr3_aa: CASSFWQGANTQYF

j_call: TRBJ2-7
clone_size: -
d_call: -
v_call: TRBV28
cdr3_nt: TGTGCCAGCAGTTCTCCCCCAGGCTACGGGCAGTACTTC
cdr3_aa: CASSSPPGYGQYF

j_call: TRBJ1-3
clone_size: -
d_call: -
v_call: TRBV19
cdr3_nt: TGTGCCAGTAGTAAAGAACGCTCTGGAAACACCATATATTTT
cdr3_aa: CASSKERSGNTIYF

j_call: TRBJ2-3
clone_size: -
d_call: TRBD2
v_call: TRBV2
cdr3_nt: TGTGCCAGCAGTAAGGGGACTACAGCCCTCACAGATACGCAGTATTTT
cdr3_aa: CASSKGTTALTDTQYF

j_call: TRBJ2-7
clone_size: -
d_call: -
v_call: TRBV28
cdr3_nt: TGTGCCAGCGCCAGGGCCCTCTACGAGCAGTACTTC
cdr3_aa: CASARALYEQYF

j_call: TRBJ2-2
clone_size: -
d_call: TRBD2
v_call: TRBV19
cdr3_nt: TGTGCCAGTAGCACGGGACTAGCCCCGAACACCGGGGAGCTGTTTTTT
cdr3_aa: CASSTGLAPNTGELFF

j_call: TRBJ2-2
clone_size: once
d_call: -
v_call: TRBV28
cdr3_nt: TGTGCCAGCAGTGCTAACACCGGGGAGCTGTTTTTT
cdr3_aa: CASSANTGELFF

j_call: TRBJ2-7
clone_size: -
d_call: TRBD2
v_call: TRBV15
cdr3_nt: TGTGCCACCAGCAGAGATTTAGGGCTAGCGGGAGGGCCGTACCCGCCCGAGCAGTACTTC
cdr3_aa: CATSRDLGLAGGPYPPEQYF

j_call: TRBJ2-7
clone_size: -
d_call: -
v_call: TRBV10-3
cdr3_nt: TGTGCCATCAGCGTAGGTCGGCTCCCGCACTACGAGCAGTACTTC
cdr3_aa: CAISVGRLPHYEQYF

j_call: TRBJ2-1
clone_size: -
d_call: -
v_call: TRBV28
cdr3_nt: TGTGCCAGCAGCCCTGCAACGGGGGTCAATGAGCAGTTCTTC
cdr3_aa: CASSPATGVNEQFF

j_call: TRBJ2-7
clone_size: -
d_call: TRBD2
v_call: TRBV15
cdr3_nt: TGTGCCACCAGCAGAGGAGAGGGACTAGTTCTATACGAGCAGTACTTC
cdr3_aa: CATSRGEGLVLYEQYF

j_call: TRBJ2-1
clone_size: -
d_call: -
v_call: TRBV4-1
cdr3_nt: TGCGCCAGCAGCCAAACCTTAATTGGGGGTATGGGTGGTGAGCAGTTCTTC
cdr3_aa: CASSQTLIGGMGGEQFF

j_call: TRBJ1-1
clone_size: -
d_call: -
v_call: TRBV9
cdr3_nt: TGTGCCAGCAGCGTAGGCCGGAATGAAGCTTTCTTT
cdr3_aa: CASSVGRNEAFF

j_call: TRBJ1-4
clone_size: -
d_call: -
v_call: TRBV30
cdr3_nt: TGTGCCTGGAGTAAAAGGACAGCTAATGAAAAACTGTTTTTT
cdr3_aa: CAWSKRTANEKLFF

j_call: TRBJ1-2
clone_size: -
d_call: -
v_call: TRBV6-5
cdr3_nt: TGTGCCAGCAGTTACGAGGGTTCGAACTATGGCTACACCTTC
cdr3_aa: CASSYEGSNYGYTF

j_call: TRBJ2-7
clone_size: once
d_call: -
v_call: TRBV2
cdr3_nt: TGTGCCAGCAAGGGGGTCCAGGGCTCCTACGAGCAGTACTTC
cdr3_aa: CASKGVQGSYEQYF

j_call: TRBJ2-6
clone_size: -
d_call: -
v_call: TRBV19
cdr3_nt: TGTGCCAGTAGTATAGTTGGCCAGGGTTACTCTGGGGCCAACGTCCTGACTTTC
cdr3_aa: CASSIVGQGYSGANVLTF

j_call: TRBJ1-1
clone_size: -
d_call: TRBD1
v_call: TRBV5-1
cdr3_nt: TGCGCCAGCAGCTTCCGGACAGGCGGAACTGAAGCTTTCTTT
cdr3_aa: CASSFRTGGTEAFF

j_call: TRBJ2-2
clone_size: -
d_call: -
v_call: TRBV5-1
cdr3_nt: TGCGCCAGCAGCTTGGCGACCAGCGGTAACACCGGGGAGCTGTTTTTT
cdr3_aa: CASSLATSGNTGELFF

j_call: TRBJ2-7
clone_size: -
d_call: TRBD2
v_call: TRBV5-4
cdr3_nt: TGTGCCAGCAGCCCTAGTAGCGGGAGGGCCAGACGGCCCGACGAGCAGTACTTC
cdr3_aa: CASSPSSGRARRPDEQYF

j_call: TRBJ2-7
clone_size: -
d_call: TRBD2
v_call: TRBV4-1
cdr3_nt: TGCGCCAGCAGCCCACCTCTGGCGGGAGGGCTACGTGTGCAGTACTTC
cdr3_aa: CASSPPLAGGLRVQYF

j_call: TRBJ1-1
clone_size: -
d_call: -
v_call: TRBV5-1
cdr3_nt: TGCGCCAGCAGCCGAATCGGGTCCCCCGGCACTGAAGCTTTCTTT
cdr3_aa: CASSRIGSPGTEAFF

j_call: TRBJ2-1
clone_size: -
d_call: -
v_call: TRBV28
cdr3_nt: TGTGCCAGCAGTAAAAGCGCGAGCTCCTACAATGAGCAGTTCTTC
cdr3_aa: CASSKSASSYNEQFF

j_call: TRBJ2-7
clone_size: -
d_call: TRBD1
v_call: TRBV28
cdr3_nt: TGTGCCAGCAGTTCCGGGACAGGTCTCCCCCACGAGCAGTACTTC
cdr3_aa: CASSSGTGLPHEQYF

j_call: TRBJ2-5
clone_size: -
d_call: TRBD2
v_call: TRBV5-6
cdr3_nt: TGTGCCAGCAGCTTGGCCGGGGCTAGCGGACCGGAGACCCAGTACTTC
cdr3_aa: CASSLAGASGPETQYF

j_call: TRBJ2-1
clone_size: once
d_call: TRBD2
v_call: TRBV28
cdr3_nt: TGTGCCAGCAGCAGGGAGGGCTACAATGAGCAGTTCTTC
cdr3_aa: CASSREGYNEQFF

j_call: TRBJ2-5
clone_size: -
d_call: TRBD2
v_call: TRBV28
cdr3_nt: TGTGCCAGCAGTCCATGGACTAGCGGGAAGGAAGAGACCCAGTACTTC
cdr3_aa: CASSPWTSGKEETQYF

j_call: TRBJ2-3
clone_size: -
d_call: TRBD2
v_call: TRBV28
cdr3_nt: TGTGCCAGCAGTTTGGCGGGAGCTGGCTCAGATACGCAGTATTTT
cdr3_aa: CASSLAGAGSDTQYF

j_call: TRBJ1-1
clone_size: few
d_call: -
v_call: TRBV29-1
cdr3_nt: TGCAGCGCTACCCGTCTGAACACTGAAGCTTTCTTT
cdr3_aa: CSATRLNTEAFF

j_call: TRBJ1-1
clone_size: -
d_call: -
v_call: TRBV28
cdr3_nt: TGTGCCAGCACGAAAGGCGGCTCAGAAGCTTTCTTT
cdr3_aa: CASTKGGSEAFF

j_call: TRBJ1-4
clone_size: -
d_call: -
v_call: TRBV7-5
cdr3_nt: TGTGTCAGAAGCTTAGCTTTCGTGGAAAAACTGTTTTTT
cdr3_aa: CVRSLAFVEKLFF

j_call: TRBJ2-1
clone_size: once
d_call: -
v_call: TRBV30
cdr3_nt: TGTGCCTGTCAACAGGTCTATGAGCAGTTCTTC
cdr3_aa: CACQQVYEQFF

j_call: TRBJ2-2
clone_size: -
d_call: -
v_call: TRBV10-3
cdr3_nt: TGTGCCATCATTAGTGGGTCTGCGAACACCGGGGAGCTGTTTTTT
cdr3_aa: CAIISGSANTGELFF

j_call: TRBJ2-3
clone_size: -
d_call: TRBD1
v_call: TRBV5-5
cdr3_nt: TGTGCCAGCAGCGAAAGACAGGGTAGCACAGATACGCAGTATTTT
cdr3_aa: CASSERQGSTDTQYF

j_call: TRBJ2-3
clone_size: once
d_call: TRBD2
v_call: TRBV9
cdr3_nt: TGTGCCAGCAGCGTAGCCAGCGGGAGGGCCGGGGATACGCAGTATTTT
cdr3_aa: CASSVASGRAGDTQYF

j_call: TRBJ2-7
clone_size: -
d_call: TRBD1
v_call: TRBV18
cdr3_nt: TGTGCCAGCTCACCACATCCGACAGGGGTATCCGAGCAGTACTTC
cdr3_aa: CASSPHPTGVSEQYF

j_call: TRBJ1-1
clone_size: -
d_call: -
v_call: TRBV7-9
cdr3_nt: TGTGCCAGCAGACCAAAGCCGGCAGAAAGAAACACTGAAGCTTTCTTT
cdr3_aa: CASRPKPAERNTEAFF

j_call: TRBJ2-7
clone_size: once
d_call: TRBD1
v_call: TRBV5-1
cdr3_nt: TGCGCCAGCAAGACAGGGATGGCCTACGAGCAGTACTTC
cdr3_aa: CASKTGMAYEQYF

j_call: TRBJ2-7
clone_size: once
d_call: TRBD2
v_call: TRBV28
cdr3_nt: TGTGCCAGCAGACCAACTAGCGGCAGAGTCTACGAGCAGTACTTC
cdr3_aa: CASRPTSGRVYEQYF

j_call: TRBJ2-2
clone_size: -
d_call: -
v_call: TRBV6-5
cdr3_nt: TGTGCCAGCAGTGAACCGGGGAGGTCCGGGGAGCTGTTTTTT
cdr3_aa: CASSEPGRSGELFF